These 20 T cell receptor beta chains were all obtained from the same sample, sequenced in a study of long-term antiretroviral therapy in people with HIV. Assay version v3.0 of immunoSEQ was used, and it was run at survey level. Profiled with immunoSEQ multiplex PCR; TCRdb holds only in-frame clones, not every one. Of about 32,000 clones in the sample, 85% are singletons; the top ten hold just under 4.5%. This material consisted of unsorted PBMCs, taken roughly 3.5 years after starting antiretroviral therapy. These receptors originate from a man aged 18 to 30 with HIV.

The CDR3 DNA reads as TGTGCCAGCAGCCCCGGGACAGGGGAGGGTGAAAAACTGTTTTTT. Translated, it gives CASSPGTGEGEKLFF. This chain uses TRBV7-6 with TRBJ1-4; TRBD1 matches 10 bases. J was trimmed by 7 bases and V by 5 bases; bases with no gene match: 7. Germline values: CDR1 SGHVS, CDR2 FNYEAQ. CDR3 length: 15 residues.

The table lists this clone with a few counts. The chain recombines TRBV12-5 with TRBJ2-7; perhaps TRBD1 as D (6 bases). In germline, CDR1 is LGHNT, CDR2 FRNRAP. This CDR3 is built from 13 residues. Trimming shortened V by 1 base and J by 5 bases, and 9 bases separated the two germline ends. Here the CDR3 DNA reads TGTGCTAGTGGTTTGGGAAACAGGGACGAGCAGTACTTC. Residues: CASGLGNRDEQYF.

The chain carries TRBV5-6 and TRBJ1-6; D ambiguous. This CDR3 has 14 residues. Trimming pared 2 bases from V and 6 bases from J, leaving 9 bases between. Germline assignment: CDR1 SGHDT and CDR2 YYEEEE. The CDR3 sequence is CASSFFATNSPLHF. CDR3 DNA sequence: TGTGCCAGCAGCTTTTTCGCCACTAATTCACCCCTCCACTTT. Variable domain in full (rest from reference TRBV5-6 and TRBJ1-6): DAGVTQSPTHLIKTRGQQVTLRCSPKSGHDTVSWYQQALGQGPQFIFQYYEEEERQRGNFPDRFSGHQFPNYSSELNVNALLLGDSALYLCASSFFATNSPLHFGNGTRLTVT.

V is TRBV5-1 and J is TRBJ2-1; TRBD2 matches 12 bases. Germline V gives CDR1 SGHRS, CDR2 YFSETQ. The CDR3 length is 15 residues. V was pared by 4 bases and J by 4 bases, with 3 bases of the junction left unmatched. CDR3 region: CASSGGTSGYNEQFF. The CDR3 nucleotides are TGCGCCAGCAGCGGCGGGACTAGCGGGTACAATGAGCAGTTCTTC.

V is TRBV25-1 and J is TRBJ1-2, with D possibly TRBD1 on 6 matching bases. CDR1 and CDR2 (germline): MGHDK, SYGVNS. Trimming took off 5 bases at V and 6 bases at J, with 13 bases between the two ends. CDR3 length equals 13 residues. The CDR3 region has the DNA TGTGCCAGCAGTCCACAGGGAGGGGATGGCTACACCTTC. Residues: CASSPQGGDGYTF.

This clone has only a few counts. This chain joins TRBV2 and TRBJ2-7, with D possibly being TRBD1 (5 bases). V was trimmed by 4 bases and J by 2 bases, leaving 6 bases between them. The germline CDR1 and CDR2 sequences are SNHLY and FYNNEI. The CDR3 loop spans 12 amino acids. The chain's CDR3 is CASSGQPYEQYF. Here the CDR3 DNA reads TGTGCCAGCAGTGGACAGCCCTACGAGCAGTACTTC.

This clone appeared a few times. The chain joins TRBV14 to TRBJ2-7; 7 positions agree with TRBD2. Germline assignment: CDR1 SGHDN and CDR2 FVKESK. The junction had 2 bases not matched to a gene; V was cut back by 1 base and J by 2 bases. This CDR3 has 14 residues. The DNA for the CDR3 is TGTGCCAGCAGCCAAGGGCTAGCGGCCTACGAGCAGTACTTC. This gives the protein CASSQGLAAYEQYF.

In its sample, this clone was seen once. J is TRBJ2-1 and V is TRBV19, with TRBD2 matching 9 bases. The V segment lost 4 bases and the J segment 2 bases; nucleotides outside the gene matches: 3. This CDR3 contains 15 residues. CDR1 and CDR2 (germline): LNHDA, SQIVND (reference sequence). The CDR3 is CASSTIAGAYNEQFF. In nucleotides, the CDR3 is TGTGCCAGTAGTACCATAGCGGGAGCCTACAATGAGCAGTTCTTC.

This rearrangement joins TRBV10-3 to TRBJ2-7; D possibly corresponds to TRBD2 (6 bases). Trimming cost V 3 bases and J 3 bases, with 12 bases left between them. The V gene's germline CDR1 is ENHRY and CDR2 SYGVKD. CDR3 length equals 14 residues. CDR3: CAISDGGELYEQYF. The CDR3 DNA follows: TGTGCCATCAGTGACGGCGGGGAGCTCTACGAGCAGTACTTC.

The chain combines TRBV15 with TRBJ2-1; 7 bases map to TRBD2. Germline assignment: CDR1 LNHNV and CDR2 YYDKDF (reference sequence). The CDR3 length is 15 residues. V lost 0 bases, J lost 8 bases, and 7 bases stayed unmatched. CDR3 DNA: TGTGCCACCAGCAGAGATCGGGGGGAGTGGGATGAGCAGTTCTTC. Its translation is CATSRDRGEWDEQFF. Together with reference TRBV15 and TRBJ2-1, the CDR3 gives the full variable domain: DAMVIQNPRYQVTQFGKPVTLSCSQTLNHNVMYWYQQKSSQAPKLLFHYYDKDFNNEADTPDNFQSRRPNTSFCFLDIRSPGLGDTAMYLCATSRDRGEWDEQFFGPGTRLTVL.

This chain links TRBV14 with TRBJ2-3, with D possibly TRBD2 on 7 matching bases. Germline V gene lookup returns CDR1 SGHDN and CDR2 FVKESK. The V gene lost 4 bases and the J gene lost 1 base, with 21 bases spanning the gap. The length of the CDR3 is 18 residues. The CDR3 region has the DNA TGTGCCAGCAGCCGCAGCTTACTGAAGGGGGGGCGCACAGATACGCAGTATTTT. Translated: CASSRSLLKGGRTDTQYF.

There are a few counts of this clone. This sequence joins TRBV7-9 and TRBJ2-2, with 8 bases fitting TRBD1. The CDR3 contains 16 residues. V shed 0 bases, J shed 4 bases, and the junction held 4 bases outside the gene matches. In germline, CDR1 is SEHNR, CDR2 FQNEAQ (reference sequence). The CDR3 protein is CASSLAPGGATGELFF. In nucleotides, the CDR3 is TGTGCCAGCAGCTTAGCGCCAGGGGGCGCCACCGGGGAGCTGTTTTTT.

The chain couples TRBV6-1 to TRBJ1-5; D not certain. Germline CDR1 is MNHNS and CDR2 is SASEGT. Trimming cost V 5 bases and J 2 bases, with 10 bases left between them. This CDR3 contains 14 residues. The CDR3 loop is CASSPTWGNQPQHF. The CDR3 region has the DNA TGTGCCAGCAGTCCAACATGGGGCAATCAGCCCCAGCATTTT.

This chain links TRBV11-2 with TRBJ2-2; 7 bases are a match to TRBD2. V trimming: 1 base; J trimming: 3 bases; junction bases outside the gene matches: 14. There are 19 residues in the CDR3. CDR1 is SGHAT and CDR2 is FQNNGV in the germline V gene. The chain's CDR3 is CASSLGGGRGRDDTGELFF. The DNA of the CDR3 is TGTGCCAGCAGCTTAGGGGGGGGTCGAGGGAGGGACGACACCGGGGAGCTGTTTTTT.

The V call is TRBV5-6, the J call TRBJ2-5, with D tentatively TRBD1 or TRBD2 (5 bases each). The CDR3 runs 15 residues. V gave up 3 bases and J gave up 5 bases, with 17 bases separating them. Germline CDR1 reads SGHDT; CDR2 reads YYEEEE. CDR3 residues: CASSWRGTAFETQYF. The CDR3 DNA follows: TGTGCCAGCAGCTGGAGAGGGACCGCTTTCGAGACCCAGTACTTC.

The V call is TRBV5-1, the J call TRBJ2-7, with D possibly TRBD1 on 5 matching bases. The CDR3 has 14 residues. Germline lookup yields CDR1 SGHRS and CDR2 YFSETQ. Deletions cut 0 bases from V and 4 bases from J, with 11 bases between. The CDR3 reads CASSLEGSLYEQYF. The CDR3 DNA is TGCGCCAGCAGCTTGGAGGGGTCCCTATACGAGCAGTACTTC.

The chain carries TRBV5-4 and TRBJ1-2; tentatively, D is TRBD1 (5 bases). The V gene lost 0 bases and the J gene lost 6 bases, with 21 bases spanning the gap. CDR1 is SGHNT, CDR2 YYREEE, per germline (reference sequence). This CDR3 is built from 17 residues. The CDR3 loop is CASSLAELGHTRNGYTF. The CDR3 bases are TGTGCCAGCAGCTTGGCCGAACTGGGGCATACCCGGAATGGCTACACCTTC.

The chain carries TRBV27 and TRBJ2-3, with 8 positions matching TRBD2. Germline assignment: CDR1 MNHEY and CDR2 SMNVEV (reference sequence). The junction had 8 bases not matched to a gene; V was cut back by 6 bases and J by 3 bases. The CDR3 length is 15 residues. The CDR3 here is CASSYGSGSTDTQYF. CDR3 DNA sequence: TGTGCCAGCAGCTATGGAAGCGGGAGTACAGATACGCAGTATTTT.

V usage is TRBV5-1 and J usage is TRBJ2-5; D gene ambiguous. The last part of the DNA fits TRBJ2-7 better; the J call may be wrong. Germline V gives CDR1 SGHRS, CDR2 YFSETQ. The CDR3 covers 14 residues. This CDR3 is CASSLEGLSYEQYF. The CDR3 DNA reads as TGCGCCAGCAGCTTGGAAGGGTTATCCTACGAGCAGTACTTC.

The chain carries TRBV5-4 and TRBJ1-1; D uncertain. CDR1 is SGHNT, CDR2 YYREEE, per germline (reference sequence). CDR3 length: 16 residues. V lost 6 bases to trimming and J lost 1 base, with 19 bases between them. The CDR3 sequence is CASTPPLGLRNTEAFF. The DNA for the CDR3 is TGTGCCAGCACCCCTCCCCTCGGGCTGCGGAACACTGAAGCTTTCTTT.